The 14 T cell receptor beta chains in this list originate from one sample, sequenced in a study of PD-1 blockade in classical Hodgkin lymphoma. Autologous stem cell transplantation was followed by relapse in every patient, and brentuximab vedotin exposure varied. Clones were sequenced by immunoSEQ multiplex PCR, and TCRdb holds only the in-frame ones, with some missing. The sample carries fewer than 15,000 clones, roughly 80% recorded once. The sequenced sample was peripheral blood mononuclear cells (PBMCs), obtained at baseline. All receptors derive from a human donor with classical Hodgkin lymphoma.

CDR3 region: CASSLAVNGELFF. CDR3 nucleotides: TGCGCCAGCAGCTTGGCTGTTAACGGGGAGCTGTTTTTT. The rearrangement uses TRBV5-1 and TRBJ2-2, with D unresolved. V lost 0 bases, J lost 7 bases, and 7 bases lay in between. Germline V gene data show CDR1 as SGHRS and CDR2 as YFSETQ. The CDR3 totals 13 residues.

The CDR3 is CASSLAPNLGETQYF. The CDR3 DNA reads TGTGCCAGCAGCTTGGCCCCCAATCTGGGGGAGACCCAGTACTTC. The chain carries TRBV5-5 and TRBJ2-5, with no clear D. The germline gives CDR1 SGHKS, CDR2 YYEKEE (reference sequence). The CDR3 spans 15 residues. Trimming removed 0 bases from V and 5 bases from J, with 14 bases in between.

The chain combines TRBV19 with TRBJ1-2; TRBD1 aligns across 10 bases. The V segment lost 7 bases and the J segment 4 bases; nucleotides outside the gene matches: 9. Germline CDR1 is LNHDA and CDR2 is SQIVND (reference sequence). The CDR3 spans 15 residues. The CDR3 protein is CASIPPGDRGYGYTF. DNA of the CDR3: TGTGCCAGTATCCCCCCCGGGGACAGGGGCTATGGCTACACCTTC.

The V call is TRBV4-1, the J call TRBJ1-6; D is perhaps TRBD1 (6 bases). The germline V gene has CDR1 MGHRA and CDR2 YSYEKL. Trimming shortened V by 0 bases and J by 2 bases, and 17 bases separated the two germline ends. This CDR3 is built from 19 residues. DNA for the CDR3: TGCGCCAGCAGCCAAGATCGAGGGGTGAACAGGGCCTATAATTCACCCCTCCACTTT. Translated, it gives CASSQDRGVNRAYNSPLHF.

The chain recombines TRBV5-1 with TRBJ1-4; perhaps TRBD1 as D (5 bases). The ends were cut back, 2 bases at V and 6 bases at J, with 14 bases in the middle. Per the germline V gene, CDR1 is SGHRS and CDR2 is YFSETQ. The CDR3 has 15 residues. The CDR3 loop reads CASSFRPGKDEKLFF. DNA for the CDR3: TGCGCCAGCAGCTTTAGGCCAGGGAAAGATGAAAAACTGTTTTTT.

This sequence joins TRBV4-1 and TRBJ1-4; no clear D gene. Trimming cost V 2 bases and J 1 base, with 8 bases left between them. CDR1 is MGHRA and CDR2 is YSYEKL in the germline V gene. This CDR3 region has 15 residues. CDR3 sequence: CASSQTALTNEKLFF. CDR3 bases: TGCGCCAGCAGCCAAACGGCCTTAACTAATGAAAAACTGTTTTTT.

This chain uses TRBV5-1 with TRBJ2-5; 7 nucleotides match TRBD2. This CDR3 has 13 amino acids. The germline V gene has CDR1 SGHRS and CDR2 YFSETQ. J gave up 5 bases and V 2 bases, and 3 bases lay outside the gene matches. The CDR3 DNA sequence: TGCGCCAGCAGCTTTGGGAGGGCGGAGACCCAGTACTTC. Translating gives CASSFGRAETQYF.

The V and J genes are TRBV19 and TRBJ2-2; possibly TRBD1 for D (5 bases). V was trimmed by 5 bases and J by 1 base, leaving 11 bases between them. CDR3 length: 15 amino acids. Germline CDR1 LNHDA, CDR2 SQIVND (reference sequence). CDR3 DNA: TGTGCCAGTAGTCCCCAGGGATGGAACACCGGGGAGCTGTTTTTT. It specifies CASSPQGWNTGELFF.

The chain carries TRBV6-5 and TRBJ2-7, with D hard to call. The CDR3 consists of 13 residues. Germline V gene sequence: CDR1 MNHEY, CDR2 SVGAGI. Trimming stripped 2 bases from V and 3 bases from J, with 8 bases between. The CDR3 spells CASSYGQFYEQYF. The CDR3 DNA reads as TGTGCCAGCAGTTACGGCCAGTTCTACGAGCAGTACTTC.

This rearrangement joins TRBV9 to TRBJ2-2; D unclear. Trimming took 4 bases from V and 0 from J, leaving 7 bases between them. CDR3 length: 14 amino acids. Germline lookup yields CDR1 SGDLS and CDR2 YYNGEE. The CDR3 loop reads CASSSSTNTGELFF. The CDR3 bases are TGTGCCAGCAGCTCAAGCACGAACACCGGGGAGCTGTTTTTT.

This clone was seen a handful of times. This sequence joins TRBV11-1 and TRBJ2-2; the D gene is possibly TRBD1 (5 bases). V was clipped by 1 base and J by 2 bases, with 14 bases between them. Per the germline V gene, CDR1 is SGHAT and CDR2 is FQDESV (reference sequence). This CDR3 has 17 residues. The CDR3 reads CASSLGAGQRNTGELFF. The CDR3 nucleotides read TGTGCCAGCAGCTTAGGGGCAGGGCAAAGAAACACCGGGGAGCTGTTTTTT.

V gene TRBV5-6 combines with J gene TRBJ1-1; 8 positions agree with TRBD1. Germline loops: CDR1 SGHDT, CDR2 YYEEEE. The V segment lost 0 bases and the J segment 4 bases; nucleotides outside the gene matches: 5. The CDR3 extends over 15 amino acids. CDR3 sequence reads: CASSLEGRGPTEAFF. CDR3 DNA: TGTGCCAGCAGCTTGGAGGGCAGGGGGCCCACTGAAGCTTTCTTT.

Comments on this clone: An end of the junction does not agree with germline; a read error may underlie this. The V gene is TRBV5-1, the J gene TRBJ2-7; 14 bases fit TRBD2. The V gene's germline CDR1 is SGHRS and CDR2 YFSETQ. The CDR3 sequence is 13 residues long. The CDR3 region is CASSLGLAGVPSF. DNA for the CDR3: TGCGCCAGCAGCCTGGGACTAGCGGGGGTCCCTTCCTTC.

The chain joins TRBV19 to TRBJ2-1, with 9 bases that match TRBD2. Germline assignment: CDR1 LNHDA and CDR2 SQIVND (reference sequence). V dropped 4 bases and J dropped 6; count of bases not matched to a gene: 13. The CDR3 runs to 17 residues. CDR3 sequence: CASSNFAGSGRGNEQFF. The CDR3 nucleotides read TGTGCCAGTAGTAATTTCGCCGGTAGCGGGAGAGGCAATGAGCAGTTCTTC. Full variable domain (outside the CDR3, taken from reference TRBV19 and TRBJ2-1): DGGITQSPKYLFRKEGQNVTLSCEQNLNHDAMYWYRQDPGQGLRLIYYSQIVNDFQKGDIAEGYSVSREKKESFPLTVTSAQKNPTAFYLCASSNFAGSGRGNEQFFGPGTRLTVL.